This T cell receptor beta chain comes out of a study of blood T cells in healthy people across ages. This clonotype occurred a few times. The antigen is not known. Next came a second PCR, run for about 7 to 12 cycles, which used a sample-barcoded 5' primer along with a J-beta primer mix. Any given sample supplied a minimum of 3 million CDR3-containing paired-end reads. Each CDR3 protein is one row after TCRdb ran MiXCR on the 5' RACE reads. The table lists over 1,500,000 distinct CDR3 sequences, 30% to 40% of them singletons, with 23% in the top ten. There are 13 residues in the CDR3. V was trimmed by 3 bases and J by 11 bases, leaving 11 bases between them. The germline V gene has CDR1 MDHEN and CDR2 SYDVKM. Whole-study results and caveats: TCR beta diversity, measured per million T cells, fell in a roughly linear way with age.

The sample comprised blood. The chain couples TRBV28 to TRBJ1-6; possible D gene TRBD1, 5 bases. The clonotype comes from a human donor in good health. The CDR3 is CASSLPGLAPLHF. The CDR3 DNA follows: TGTGCCAGCAGTTTGCCAGGGCTAGCACCCCTCCACTTT.